These 28 T cell receptor beta chains originate from one sample sequenced in a study of identical twins. TCRdb passed the 5' RACE reads through MiXCR, listing each CDR3 protein once. Of 500,000 to 650,000 distinct CDR3 sequences in the sample, 7.1% were seen once. This same sample was also taken into another study, of yellow fever vaccine responses in identical twins.

The sequenced material came from PBMCs. The receptors derive from a young woman in good health.

This rearrangement joins TRBV7-6 to TRBJ2-3; TRBD1 matches at 7 bases. This CDR3 is built from 15 residues. Germline CDR1 is SGHVS and CDR2 is FNYEAQ. V lost 4 bases, J lost 1 base, and 5 bases stayed unmatched. DNA for the CDR3: TGTGCCAGCAGCTCGGGACAGTTTCGCACAGATACGCAGTATTTT. Protein: CASSSGQFRTDTQYF.

This clonotype was recorded a few times. The gene calls are TRBV20-1 and TRBJ2-5, with a weak D call TRBD1 (6 bases). Germline CDR1 and CDR2: DFQATT and SNEGSKA (reference sequence). There are 11 residues in the CDR3. V dropped 0 bases and J dropped 8 bases, with 7 bases sitting between them. CDR3 bases: TGCAGTGCTAGAGAGGACAGAACCCAGTACTTC. Translating gives CSAREDRTQYF.

This clonotype appeared a few times. This sequence joins TRBV29-1 and TRBJ2-7; tentatively, D is TRBD2 (5 bases). V lost 7 bases, J lost 3 bases, and 16 bases lay in between. In germline, CDR1 is SQVTM, CDR2 ANQGSEA. This CDR3 comprises 13 residues. CDR3 coding DNA: TGCAGCGCAGAAGGGAGTGGAGTCTACGAGCAGTACTTC. This encodes CSAEGSGVYEQYF.

The CDR3 sequence is CASSQFAGELFF. The CDR3 DNA is TGTGCCAGCAGCCAATTTGCGGGGGAGCTGTTTTTT. The chain uses TRBV3-1 and TRBJ2-2, with unresolved D. V was trimmed by 2 bases and J by 8 bases, leaving 6 bases between them. The germline V gene encodes CDR1 LGHDT and CDR2 YNNKEL (reference sequence). CDR3 length: 12 amino acids.

This rearrangement joins TRBV7-8 to TRBJ2-5; the D gene is possibly TRBD2 (6 bases). Between the trimmed V and J ends, which lost 5 bases and 2 bases, there was a span of 12 bases. The germline V gene has CDR1 SGHVS and CDR2 FQNEAQ. The CDR3 consists of 14 residues. CDR3 nucleotide sequence: TGTGCCAGCAGCCGGGGGACGTGGCAAGAGACCCAGTACTTC. Protein sequence: CASSRGTWQETQYF.

This clonotype was seen more than once but under ten times. CDR3 in amino acids: CASRGGDRANTEAFF. The CDR3 region has the DNA TGTGCCAGCAGGGGGGGGGACAGGGCGAACACTGAAGCTTTCTTT. The chain is built from TRBV28 and TRBJ1-1; 9 nucleotides align to TRBD1. CDR3 size: 15 residues. V gave up 6 bases and J gave up 1 base; unmatched junction bases: 6. Germline CDR1 MDHEN, CDR2 SYDVKM.

The genes are TRBV7-8 and TRBJ2-7, with TRBD2 identical over 7 bases. The CDR3 runs to 13 residues. J was trimmed by 3 bases and V by 6 bases; bases with no gene match: 5. Germline V gene data show CDR1 as SGHVS and CDR2 as FQNEAQ. CDR3 residues: CASSTPGGYEQYF. CDR3 coding DNA: TGTGCCAGCAGTACACCGGGAGGCTACGAGCAGTACTTC. The whole variable domain, remainder taken from reference TRBV7-8 and TRBJ2-7, is GAGVSQSPRYKVAKRGQDVALRCDPISGHVSLFWYQQALGQGPEFLTYFQNEAQLDKSGLPSDRFFAERPEGSVSTLKIQRTQQEDSAVYLCASSTPGGYEQYFGPGTRLTVT.

The table lists this clonotype with a few counts. The V call is TRBV29-1, the J call TRBJ1-1; D remains ambiguous. V was clipped by 1 base and J by 11 bases, with 14 bases between them. This CDR3 comprises 12 residues. CDR1 and CDR2 from the germline V gene are SQVTM and ANQGSEA. The CDR3 DNA sequence: TGCAGCGTTGAAGCAGCGAGGAGGTACGCTTTCTTT. Translation gives CSVEAARRYAFF.

In its sample, this clonotype was seen many times. V usage is TRBV7-2 and J usage is TRBJ2-1; TRBD2 aligns across 15 bases. The CDR3 covers 15 residues. Germline V gives CDR1 SGHTA, CDR2 FQGNSA. J was trimmed by 7 bases and V by 5 bases; bases with no gene match: 3. As DNA, the CDR3 is TGTGCCAGCAGCCGGGGACTAGCGGGAGGAAATGAGCAGTTCTTC. It yields the protein CASSRGLAGGNEQFF. The full variable domain, completed using reference TRBV7-2 and TRBJ2-1, is GAGVSQSPSNKVTEKGKDVELRCDPISGHTALYWYRQSLGQGLEFLIYFQGNSAPDKSGLPSDRFSAERTGGSVSTLTIQRTQQEDSAVYLCASSRGLAGGNEQFFGPGTRLTVL.

This clonotype was counted at least ten times. The chain uses TRBV12-3 or TRBV12-4 and TRBJ1-5, with D maybe TRBD1 (5 bases). The CDR3 has 13 residues. The V and J ends lost 9 bases and 3 bases respectively, with 12 bases between them. CDR3: CASADKNNQPQHF. CDR3 DNA: TGTGCCAGTGCGGACAAAAACAATCAGCCCCAGCATTTT.

This clonotype was seen a few times. CDR3 in amino acids: CSARKTTSGRDEQFF. The CDR3 DNA follows: TGCAGTGCTAGAAAAACGACTAGCGGGAGAGATGAGCAGTTCTTC. V is TRBV20-1 and J is TRBJ2-1, with 12 positions matching TRBD2. V was pared by 2 bases and J by 8 bases, with 7 bases of the junction left unmatched. Germline CDR1 DFQATT, CDR2 SNEGSKA (reference sequence). CDR3 length equals 15 residues.

This clonotype turned up a few times. V usage is TRBV7-6 and J usage is TRBJ2-5; TRBD2 is a possible D gene (7 bases). The CDR3 runs 15 residues. V was trimmed by 0 bases and J by 3 bases, leaving 11 bases between them. Germline CDR1 reads SGHVS; CDR2 reads FNYEAQ. In DNA form, the CDR3 reads TGTGCCAGCAGCTTAGCACAGGGAGGGGAAGAGACCCAGTACTTC. Its translation is CASSLAQGGEETQYF.

The V call is TRBV20-1, the J call TRBJ1-6; the match to TRBD1 covers 8 bases. Germline trimming cut 1 base from V and 8 bases from J; bases unmatched to any gene: 7. The CDR3 runs 15 residues. Germline assignment: CDR1 DFQATT and CDR2 SNEGSKA (reference sequence). The CDR3 coding sequence is TGCAGTGCTAGAGGACAGGGGATGGGGGATTCACCCCTCCACTTT. Amino acids: CSARGQGMGDSPLHF.

The chain employs TRBV6-5 and TRBJ2-1; unclear D gene. CDR1 and CDR2 from the germline V gene are MNHEY and SVGAGI. Trimming left V 1 base short and J 3 bases short, with 7 bases between. This CDR3 is built from 14 residues. DNA for the CDR3: TGTGCCAGCAGTTACTATGGCGTCTACAATGAGCAGTTCTTC. This codes for CASSYYGVYNEQFF.

This clonotype was seen only a few times. The chain is built from TRBV20-1 and TRBJ2-7; possibly TRBD2 for D (5 bases). Trimming shortened V by 4 bases and J by 7 bases, and 17 bases separated the two germline ends. The CDR3 extends over 13 amino acids. CDR1 is DFQATT, CDR2 SNEGSKA, per germline (reference sequence). DNA for the CDR3: TGCAGTGCTATATGGGGAGCCCTAGGGGAGCAGTACTTC. The encoded protein is CSAIWGALGEQYF.

The sample holds many counts of this clonotype. The chain employs TRBV4-1 and TRBJ1-6, with D uncertain. The germline gives CDR1 MGHRA, CDR2 YSYEKL. The CDR3 is made up of 16 amino acids. V gave up 0 bases and J gave up 9 bases, with 15 bases separating them. CDR3 nucleotide sequence: TGCGCCAGCAGCCAAGATCAGCAAGTTCTACGTTCACCCCTCCACTTT. This codes for CASSQDQQVLRSPLHF.

The table lists this clonotype with many counts. This chain joins TRBV25-1 and TRBJ1-1; 10 bases are a match to TRBD1. V shed 6 bases and J 3 bases; nucleotides not matched to a gene: 1. This CDR3 spans 13 amino acids. The germline gives CDR1 MGHDK, CDR2 SYGVNS. Written as DNA, the CDR3 is TGTGCCAGCAGGACAGGGGGCTACACTGAAGCTTTCTTT. Protein sequence: CASRTGGYTEAFF.

The chain combines TRBV10-2 with TRBJ2-1; 9 nucleotides line up with TRBD2. V lost 5 bases, J lost 6 bases, and 11 bases stayed unmatched. This CDR3 has 16 residues. The V gene's germline CDR1 is WSHSY and CDR2 SAAADI. Here the CDR3 reads CASSSFEASGANEQFF. The DNA for the CDR3 is TGCGCCAGCAGTAGCTTTGAGGCTAGCGGGGCCAATGAGCAGTTCTTC.

This chain connects TRBV12-3 or TRBV12-4 to TRBJ2-2, with 7 nucleotides matching TRBD1. This CDR3 contains 15 residues. Unmatched junction bases numbered 11, after V lost 9 bases and J lost 4 bases. CDR3 loop: CASTGDRESTGELFF. CDR3 nucleotide sequence: TGTGCCAGTACAGGAGACAGGGAGAGCACCGGGGAGCTGTTTTTT.

This clonotype was detected ten times or more. Here the CDR3 reads CASSLVPVDGNQPQHF. The CDR3 nucleotides read TGCGCCAGCAGCTTGGTGCCGGTGGACGGCAATCAGCCCCAGCATTTT. This chain connects TRBV5-1 to TRBJ1-5; D call uncertain. This CDR3 contains 16 residues. V gave up 0 bases and J gave up 2 bases, with 12 bases separating them. The germline V gene encodes CDR1 SGHRS and CDR2 YFSETQ.

This clonotype was seen ten or more times. The rearrangement joins TRBV3-1 to TRBJ1-5; no definite D call. The CDR3 has 14 residues. Germline lookup yields CDR1 LGHDT and CDR2 YNNKEL (reference sequence). V shed 0 bases and J shed 9 bases, with 12 bases lying between them. This CDR3 is CASSQDQVAGPQHF. CDR3 in DNA: TGTGCCAGCAGCCAAGATCAGGTTGCGGGGCCCCAGCATTTT.

The chain has TRBV29-1 and TRBJ2-2; 10 nucleotides match TRBD2. V dropped 6 bases and J dropped 7; count of bases not matched to a gene: 5. The V gene's germline CDR1 is SQVTM and CDR2 ANQGSEA. There are 13 residues in the CDR3. CDR3 bases: TGCAGCGTCCAGCGGGAGGGTGACGGGGAGCTGTTTTTT. Its translation is CSVQREGDGELFF.

This clonotype came up a few times. The chain combines TRBV29-1 with TRBJ2-7; 10 bases agree with TRBD1. The germline V gene encodes CDR1 SQVTM and CDR2 ANQGSEA. The junction had 8 bases not matched to a gene; V was cut back by 7 bases and J by 5 bases. This CDR3 spans 13 amino acids. CDR3 in DNA: TGCAGCGCATACTCCGGGACAGGGGACGAGCAGTACGTC. Translated, it gives CSAYSGTGDEQYV.

The chain is built from TRBV7-2 and TRBJ2-1; a weak D match, TRBD1 (6 bases). Germline values: CDR1 SGHTA, CDR2 FQGNSA. This CDR3 has 13 residues. V was cut by 2 bases and J by 6 bases, with 8 bases left in between. CDR3 DNA sequence: TGTGCCAGCAGCTTATTGGACAGCAATGAGCAGTTCTTC. Its translation: CASSLLDSNEQFF.

This clonotype was seen at least ten times. The chain employs TRBV20-1 and TRBJ2-5; D call uncertain. The CDR3 loop spans 13 amino acids. Trimming shortened V by 2 bases and J by 4 bases, and 11 bases separated the two germline ends. Germline V gene sequence: CDR1 DFQATT, CDR2 SNEGSKA (reference sequence). The CDR3 DNA reads as TGCAGTGCTAGAAAGAACCCTCGAGAGACCCAGTACTTC. It specifies CSARKNPRETQYF.

Many counts were recorded for this clonotype. The V gene is TRBV2, the J gene TRBJ1-5; D not resolved. The V and J ends lost 6 bases and 7 bases respectively, with 13 bases between them. This CDR3 has 13 residues. Per the germline V gene, CDR1 is SNHLY and CDR2 is FYNNEI. For the CDR3, the DNA is TGTGCCAGCAGCTATGTTGGAGGGCAGCCCCAGCATTTT. It translates to CASSYVGGQPQHF.

Here the CDR3 reads CASSLAAESSYNEQFF. Here the CDR3 DNA reads TGTGCCAGCAGCTTAGCGGCGGAGAGCTCCTACAATGAGCAGTTCTTC. The chain recombines TRBV7-6 with TRBJ2-1; D ambiguous. This CDR3 has 16 amino acids. Trimming shortened V by 0 bases and J by 0 bases, and 9 bases separated the two germline ends. Germline CDR1 is SGHVS and CDR2 is FNYEAQ. The complete variable domain, with remaining parts taken from reference TRBV7-6 and TRBJ2-1, reads GAGVSQSPRYKVTKRGQDVALRCDPISGHVSLYWYRQALGQGPEFLTYFNYEAQQDKSGLPNDRFSAERPEGSISTLTIQRTEQRDSAMYRCASSLAAESSYNEQFFGPGTRLTVL.

This chain connects TRBV6-5 to TRBJ2-1; D gene unclear. CDR1 and CDR2 from the germline V gene are MNHEY and SVGAGI. V was pared by 0 bases and J by 4 bases, with 10 bases between. The CDR3 consists of 15 residues. CDR3 loop: CASSYSFSSYNEQFF. CDR3 nucleotides: TGTGCCAGCAGTTACTCGTTTTCGTCTTACAATGAGCAGTTCTTC.